The clone carrying this T cell receptor (beta chain) was seen once. Authors' data handling: Nucleated cell counts were estimated from reference gene primer amplification. Profiled with immunoSEQ multiplex PCR; TCRdb holds only in-frame clones, not every one. That table is the source of V, J and clone size, and D and trimming were worked out from the DNA. Counted here are around 80,000 clones, around 89% occurring once; the ten biggest clones make up just under 0.6%. This specimen comes from a study of blood T cell repertoires in COVID-19. Study at large: Sites in the United States, Italy and Spain provided acute and convalescent COVID-19 samples.

V shed 8 bases, J shed 4 bases, and the junction held 4 bases outside the gene matches. CDR3 length: 15 residues. Germline V gene lookup returns CDR1 SNHLY and CDR2 FYNNEI. The receptor comes from a man in his sixties with acute or convalescent COVID-19. The chain uses TRBV2 and TRBJ2-6; 11 bases align to TRBD1. Sequenced sample: peripheral blood. The CDR3, as DNA: TGTGCCAGCGGACAGGGGGCGCGCGGGGCCAACGTCCTGACTTTC. Protein: CASGQGARGANVLTF.